The source of this TCR beta chain is a study of identical twins. Germline V gene lookup returns CDR1 DFQATT and CDR2 SNEGSKA (reference sequence). The V end was cut by 6 bases, the J end by 5 bases, with 10 bases between. The CDR3 length is 11 residues. This clonotype appeared many times. What it recognizes is unknown. A universal primer site arose from template switching, and cDNA bore unique molecular identifiers. TCRdb reanalysed the 5' RACE reads using MiXCR and keeps one entry per CDR3 protein. The sample holds fewer than 800,000 distinct CDR3 sequences, just over 7% seen once. Study-wide results and caveats: Models underestimated TCR alpha sharing (out-of-frame) in monozygotic twins.

The same data also contributed to another study, on yellow fever vaccine responses in identical twins.

The sequence derives from a young woman in good health. V is TRBV20-1 and J is TRBJ1-2; D is perhaps TRBD1 (6 bases). The material sequenced was PBMCs. CDR3 amino acids: CSARGIYGYTF. The CDR3, as DNA: TGCAGTGCCAGGGGAATTTATGGCTACACCTTC.